One and the same sample provided the 32 T cell receptor beta chains below, sequenced in a study of T cell changes during pregnancy in multiple sclerosis. Profiled with immunoSEQ multiplex PCR; TCRdb holds only in-frame clones, not every one. The sample holds 70,000 to 85,000 clones, around 92% seen once. The starting material was peripheral blood, obtained before pregnancy. The receptors shown here come from a female donor with multiple sclerosis, enrolled in a pregnancy study.

The chain links TRBV19 to TRBJ2-1; tentatively, D is TRBD1 (6 bases). Trimming took 3 bases from V and 6 from J, leaving 21 bases between them. Germline CDR1 LNHDA, CDR2 SQIVND (reference sequence). This CDR3 contains 17 residues. Here the CDR3 reads CASSILSPTGWGNEQFF. DNA of the CDR3: TGTGCCAGTAGTATCCTATCCCCCACAGGGTGGGGCAATGAGCAGTTCTTC.

The rearrangement links TRBV28 to TRBJ1-5; a weak D match, TRBD1 (6 bases). Per germline, CDR1 MDHEN and CDR2 SYDVKM. Trimming stripped 8 bases from V and 6 bases from J, with 11 bases between. The CDR3 loop spans 12 amino acids. The CDR3 bases are TGTGCCAGCGGTACAGGGATTCAGCCCCAGCATTTT. Translated, it gives CASGTGIQPQHF.

The rearrangement joins TRBV5-6 to TRBJ2-7; TRBD1 matches at 7 bases. The CDR3 has 16 amino acids. CDR1 and CDR2 (germline): SGHDT, YYEEEE. J lost 2 bases, V lost 2 bases, and 10 bases had no gene match. The CDR3 loop reads CASSFGTDLRTYEQYF. The CDR3 DNA reads as TGTGCCAGCAGCTTCGGGACAGACCTAAGGACCTACGAGCAGTACTTC.

The chain recombines TRBV5-4 with TRBJ2-7; maybe TRBD2 (7 bases). The germline gives CDR1 SGHNT, CDR2 YYREEE (reference sequence). The CDR3 has 15 residues. The ends were cut back, 5 bases at V and 6 bases at J, with 21 bases in the middle. CDR3 residues: CASRTGHGGLGEQYF. The DNA for the CDR3 is TGTGCCAGCAGAACGGGACACGGGGGGCTTGGCGAGCAGTACTTC.

The gene calls are TRBV14 and TRBJ2-7; D is unclear. V gave up 0 bases and J gave up 4 bases, with 13 bases separating them. The CDR3 is made up of 15 amino acids. Germline CDR1 reads SGHDN; CDR2 reads FVKESK. The CDR3 loop reads CASSQEGTQKYEQYF. Here the CDR3 DNA reads TGTGCCAGCAGCCAAGAAGGCACACAGAAGTACGAGCAGTACTTC.

The CDR3 spells CASSRDGSYGYTF. In DNA, the CDR3 is TGCGCCAGCAGCCGAGACGGTTCCTATGGCTACACCTTC. The chain links TRBV4-3 to TRBJ1-2; unclear D gene. The germline gives CDR1 LGHNA, CDR2 YSLEER. The CDR3 contains 13 residues. V dropped 4 bases and J dropped 4 bases, with 10 bases sitting between them.

This sequence joins TRBV9 and TRBJ2-7, with D possibly TRBD1 on 5 matching bases. Looked up from germline, CDR1 is SGDLS and CDR2 is YYNGEE. The CDR3 sequence is 16 residues long. V lost 4 bases to trimming and J lost 6 bases, with 23 bases between them. CDR3 coding DNA: TGTGCCAGCAGCCCTGGGGTAGGGGTGTCTGTGGGCGAGCAGTACTTC. Protein sequence: CASSPGVGVSVGEQYF.

V and J are TRBV5-4 and TRBJ1-2; 8 positions match TRBD1. The CDR3 is 15 residues long. Germline V gives CDR1 SGHNT, CDR2 YYREEE (reference sequence). J gave up 4 bases and V 4 bases, and 9 bases lay outside the gene matches. CDR3 in amino acids: CASSRRQGLGYGYTF. The CDR3 nucleotides read TGTGCCAGCAGCCGCAGACAGGGGCTGGGCTATGGCTACACCTTC.

The chain combines TRBV7-9 with TRBJ2-5; D possibly corresponds to TRBD1 (6 bases). The length of the CDR3 is 13 residues. The germline V gene has CDR1 SEHNR and CDR2 FQNEAQ (reference sequence). The V gene lost 5 bases and the J gene lost 4 bases, with 11 bases spanning the gap. This chain's CDR3 is CASSPDRSETQYF. In nucleotides, the CDR3 is TGTGCCAGCAGCCCCGACAGGTCAGAGACCCAGTACTTC.

This chain uses TRBV18 with TRBJ2-7; weak D call: TRBD2 (6 bases). The CDR3 spans 16 residues. CDR1 and CDR2 (germline): KGHSH, LQKENI. Deletions cut 4 bases from V and 0 bases from J, with 16 bases between. CDR3: CASSRRLVGSSYEQYF. The CDR3 bases are TGTGCCAGCTCACGAAGACTAGTTGGGAGCTCCTACGAGCAGTACTTC.

This chain links TRBV7-3 with TRBJ2-1; 12 bases are a match to TRBD2. The CDR3 extends over 21 amino acids. The V gene's germline CDR1 is SGHTA and CDR2 FQGTGA. Trimming took 1 base from V and 2 from J; bases not matched to a gene: 15. The CDR3 DNA sequence: TGTGCCAGCAGCTTAAACCCTTTGGGGACTAGCGGGTCTCTTACCTACAATGAGCAGTTCTTC. Encoded protein: CASSLNPLGTSGSLTYNEQFF.

The chain combines TRBV19 with TRBJ2-1, with no clear D. The CDR3 consists of 16 residues. V dropped 4 bases and J dropped 0 bases, with 13 bases sitting between them. Germline V lookup: CDR1 LNHDA, CDR2 SQIVND (reference sequence). DNA of the CDR3: TGTGCCAGTAGTACAGGAACGTTTGGCTCCTACAATGAGCAGTTCTTC. Protein sequence: CASSTGTFGSYNEQFF.

The chain uses TRBV13 and TRBJ2-5, with a possible D match to TRBD2 (5 bases). Trimming stripped 2 bases from V and 0 bases from J, with 13 bases between. Germline V CDR1 and CDR2: PRHDT, FYEKMQ (reference sequence). The CDR3 contains 16 residues. CDR3 coding DNA: TGTGCCAGCAGCTTACAGGAGCGGCAAGACCAAGAGACCCAGTACTTC. It yields the protein CASSLQERQDQETQYF.

J is TRBJ2-1 and V is TRBV18; 7 bases agree with TRBD1. This CDR3 is 17 amino acids long. Germline trimming cut 3 bases from V and 0 bases from J; bases unmatched to any gene: 8. The germline V gene encodes CDR1 KGHSH and CDR2 LQKENI. DNA for the CDR3: TGTGCCAGCTCACCTCTAGGACAGGTACCCTCCTACAATGAGCAGTTCTTC. Its translation is CASSPLGQVPSYNEQFF.

V gene TRBV10-2 combines with J gene TRBJ1-1, with 7 bases aligning to TRBD1. Germline assignment: CDR1 WSHSY and CDR2 SAAADI. The CDR3 spans 13 residues. The V and J ends lost 4 bases and 7 bases, in that order; junction bases with no gene match: 6. The CDR3 DNA is TGCGCCAGCAGTGCCCCGACAGGGAATGAAGCTTTCTTT. Translating gives CASSAPTGNEAFF.

This chain links TRBV11-2 with TRBJ2-3; the D gene is possibly TRBD2 (5 bases). Germline CDR1 and CDR2: SGHAT and FQNNGV. The V gene lost 4 bases and the J gene lost 7 bases, with 15 bases spanning the gap. The CDR3 runs 14 residues. The CDR3 reads CASSSPRTGYTQYF. The DNA of the CDR3 is TGTGCCAGCAGCTCTCCCCGGACTGGGTATACGCAGTATTTT.

The V gene is TRBV18, the J gene TRBJ2-3; 7 positions agree with TRBD1. The trim removed 3 bases at V and 3 bases at J, leaving 3 bases unmatched. The CDR3 sequence is 14 residues long. Germline CDR1 and CDR2: KGHSH and LQKENI. The DNA for the CDR3 is TGTGCCAGCTCACCGGGACAGCCGACAGATACGCAGTATTTT. The encoded protein is CASSPGQPTDTQYF.

In the case of this clone: A read error may produce the germline difference seen at one junction end. The gene calls are TRBV4-1 and TRBJ2-1; possibly TRBD1 for D (5 bases). CDR3 length: 12 residues. Germline loops: CDR1 MGHRA, CDR2 YSYEKL. The CDR3 DNA is TGCGCCAGCAGCCAAGGGTCCAGGGTCCTTGTCTTC. Its translation is CASSQGSRVLVF.

The rearrangement uses TRBV28 and TRBJ1-1; perhaps TRBD1 as D (5 bases). The CDR3 runs 13 residues. Germline CDR1 MDHEN, CDR2 SYDVKM. V lost 6 bases and J lost 1, with 9 bases in between. CDR3 DNA: TGTGCCAGCAGATGGACACAGAACACTGAAGCTTTCTTT. It codes for CASRWTQNTEAFF.

The chain employs TRBV5-1 and TRBJ2-7; no clear D gene. CDR1 is SGHRS, CDR2 YFSETQ, per germline. The CDR3 has 14 amino acids. V dropped 0 bases and J dropped 2 bases, with 9 bases sitting between them. The CDR3 loop reads CASSLAGTTYEQYF. The CDR3 DNA is TGCGCCAGCAGCTTGGCTGGCACAACCTACGAGCAGTACTTC. Supplemented by reference TRBV5-1 and TRBJ2-7, the full variable domain reads KAGVTQTPRYLIKTRGQQVTLSCSPISGHRSVSWYQQTPGQGLQFLFEYFSETQRNKGNFPGRFSGRQFSNSRSEMNVSTLELGDSALYLCASSLAGTTYEQYFGPGTRLTVT.

The chain employs TRBV21-1 and TRBJ2-7; the table calls TRBD1, which could not be checked here. TRBV21-1 is assigned pseudogene status. The CDR3 totals 14 residues. As DNA, the CDR3 is TGTGCCAGCAGCAACGACAGGGACCTATACGAGCAGTACTTC. It is translated as CASSNDRDLYEQYF.

This chain joins TRBV10-3 and TRBJ2-1, with 13 bases lining up with TRBD2. CDR3 length: 17 amino acids. V gave up 5 bases and J gave up 3 bases; unmatched junction bases: 7. CDR1 is ENHRY and CDR2 is SYGVKD in the germline V gene. CDR3 sequence (DNA): TGTGCCATCAGTTATTCCGGGACTAGCGGGGTCTACAATGAGCAGTTCTTC. It specifies CAISYSGTSGVYNEQFF.

The chain has TRBV18 and TRBJ1-3, with D perhaps TRBD1 (6 bases). Looked up from germline, CDR1 is KGHSH and CDR2 is LQKENI. This CDR3 spans 14 amino acids. The germline V and J ends were trimmed by 5 bases and 0 bases, with 8 bases remaining between them. This CDR3 reads CASSAGVSGNTIYF. The CDR3 DNA reads as TGTGCCAGCTCAGCAGGGGTCTCTGGAAACACCATATATTTT. The complete variable domain, with remaining parts taken from reference TRBV18 and TRBJ1-3, reads NAGVMQNPRHLVRRRGQEARLRCSPMKGHSHVYWYRQLPEEGLKFMVYLQKENIIDESGMPKERFSAEFPKEGPSILRIQQVVRGDSAAYFCASSAGVSGNTIYFGEGSWLTVV.

The chain recombines TRBV7-9 with TRBJ2-5, with D tentatively TRBD1 (5 bases). The V and J ends lost 1 base and 7 bases respectively, with 10 bases between them. The CDR3 is 13 amino acids. Germline loops: CDR1 SEHNR, CDR2 FQNEAQ (reference sequence). The CDR3 DNA is TGTGCCAGCAGCTTAGAGGGCACAGGGACCCAGTACTTC. Its protein is CASSLEGTGTQYF.

The V gene is TRBV29-1, the J gene TRBJ2-4; TRBD2 matches at 11 bases. The germline gives CDR1 SQVTM, CDR2 ANQGSEA. V dropped 4 bases and J dropped 0; count of bases not matched to a gene: 5. The CDR3 length is 16 residues. CDR3 amino acids: CSVVLAGGGAKNIQYF. In DNA form, the CDR3 reads TGCAGCGTTGTCCTAGCGGGAGGTGGAGCCAAAAACATTCAGTACTTC.

This chain links TRBV10-3 with TRBJ2-1; 9 bases map to TRBD2. From germline, CDR1 is ENHRY and CDR2 SYGVKD. J gave up 4 bases and V 6 bases, and 13 bases lay outside the gene matches. The CDR3 length is 17 residues. The CDR3 coding sequence is TGTGCCATCAGCACCCTAGCGGGACACAGAAAATACAATGAGCAGTTCTTC. Translated: CAISTLAGHRKYNEQFF.

V usage is TRBV4-2 and J usage is TRBJ2-6, with 8 bases lining up with TRBD1. The CDR3 has 16 residues. Germline lookup yields CDR1 LGHNA and CDR2 YNFKEQ. Trimming cost V 0 bases and J 3 bases; bases outside gene matches: 1. The CDR3, as DNA: TGTGCCAGCAGCCAAGAAACAGGGGGTGGGGCCAACGTCCTGACTTTC. It codes for CASSQETGGGANVLTF.

The chain employs TRBV6-4 and TRBJ2-2, with 11 nucleotides matching TRBD2. Germline CDR1 is MRHNA and CDR2 is SNTAGT. The CDR3 length is 15 residues. V trimming: 2 bases; J trimming: 6 bases; junction bases outside the gene matches: 2. The DNA of the CDR3 is TGTGCCAGCAGTGACACTAGCGGGAGCCCCGGGGAGCTGTTTTTT. It translates to CASSDTSGSPGELFF.

The chain employs TRBV28 and TRBJ1-5, with 9 bases fitting TRBD1. This CDR3 contains 16 residues. The germline V gene encodes CDR1 MDHEN and CDR2 SYDVKM. V was clipped by 6 bases and J by 3 bases; unmatched bases: 9. The CDR3 sequence is CASRTEGTGNNQPQHF. The CDR3 DNA reads TGTGCCAGCAGGACAGAAGGGACAGGGAACAATCAGCCCCAGCATTTT.

CDR3 residues: CSVLASNTGELFF. Written as DNA, the CDR3 is TGCAGCGTTCTAGCGAGTAACACCGGGGAGCTGTTTTTT. J is TRBJ2-2 and V is TRBV29-1, with TRBD2 as a possible D gene (6 bases). The CDR3 length is 13 residues. The V gene lost 5 bases and the J gene lost 2 bases, with 9 bases spanning the gap. CDR1 is SQVTM and CDR2 is ANQGSEA in the germline V gene.

J is TRBJ2-3 and V is TRBV5-1; the D gene is possibly TRBD1 (6 bases). V shed 0 bases and J shed 6 bases, with 8 bases lying between them. In germline, CDR1 is SGHRS, CDR2 YFSETQ. The CDR3 has 13 residues. The CDR3 spells CASSLDRADTQYF. CDR3 sequence (DNA): TGCGCCAGCAGCTTGGACAGGGCTGATACGCAGTATTTT.

The gene calls are TRBV7-9 and TRBJ2-5; D might be TRBD2 (6 bases). The CDR3 sequence is 16 residues long. In germline, CDR1 is SEHNR, CDR2 FQNEAQ (reference sequence). The V end lost 4 bases, the J end lost 3 bases, and 18 bases lay between the germline ends. This CDR3 is CASSSMPTRVEETQYF. CDR3 in DNA: TGTGCCAGCAGCTCGATGCCGACTAGAGTGGAAGAGACCCAGTACTTC.